This paragraph reports one TCR beta chain. Its antigen remains unknown. The V gene lost 4 bases and the J gene lost 5 bases, with 17 bases spanning the gap. This CDR3 contains 16 residues. The germline gives CDR1 SEHNR, CDR2 FQNEAQ (reference sequence). The data originate from a study of cytomegalovirus exposure and HLA in healthy donors. Overall study findings and caveats: Common viral pathogens (according to a later analysis) appeared linked to several of the most significant clusters.

It was with 60 Vbeta and 13 Jbeta primers that the PCR ran. Some clones are missing from TCRdb's copy, which holds only in-frame ones; the method was immunoSEQ multiplex PCR. This sample has about 200,000 clones, with around 77% found just once. This rearrangement joins TRBV7-9 to TRBJ1-4; D is perhaps TRBD1 (6 bases). The sample comprised PBMCs. The receptor was isolated from a woman younger than 45 in good health and CMV-seronegative. The CDR3 reads CASSSTRTVRNEKLFF. CDR3 nucleotide sequence: TGTGCCAGCAGCTCAACTCGGACAGTTCGAAATGAAAAACTGTTTTTT.